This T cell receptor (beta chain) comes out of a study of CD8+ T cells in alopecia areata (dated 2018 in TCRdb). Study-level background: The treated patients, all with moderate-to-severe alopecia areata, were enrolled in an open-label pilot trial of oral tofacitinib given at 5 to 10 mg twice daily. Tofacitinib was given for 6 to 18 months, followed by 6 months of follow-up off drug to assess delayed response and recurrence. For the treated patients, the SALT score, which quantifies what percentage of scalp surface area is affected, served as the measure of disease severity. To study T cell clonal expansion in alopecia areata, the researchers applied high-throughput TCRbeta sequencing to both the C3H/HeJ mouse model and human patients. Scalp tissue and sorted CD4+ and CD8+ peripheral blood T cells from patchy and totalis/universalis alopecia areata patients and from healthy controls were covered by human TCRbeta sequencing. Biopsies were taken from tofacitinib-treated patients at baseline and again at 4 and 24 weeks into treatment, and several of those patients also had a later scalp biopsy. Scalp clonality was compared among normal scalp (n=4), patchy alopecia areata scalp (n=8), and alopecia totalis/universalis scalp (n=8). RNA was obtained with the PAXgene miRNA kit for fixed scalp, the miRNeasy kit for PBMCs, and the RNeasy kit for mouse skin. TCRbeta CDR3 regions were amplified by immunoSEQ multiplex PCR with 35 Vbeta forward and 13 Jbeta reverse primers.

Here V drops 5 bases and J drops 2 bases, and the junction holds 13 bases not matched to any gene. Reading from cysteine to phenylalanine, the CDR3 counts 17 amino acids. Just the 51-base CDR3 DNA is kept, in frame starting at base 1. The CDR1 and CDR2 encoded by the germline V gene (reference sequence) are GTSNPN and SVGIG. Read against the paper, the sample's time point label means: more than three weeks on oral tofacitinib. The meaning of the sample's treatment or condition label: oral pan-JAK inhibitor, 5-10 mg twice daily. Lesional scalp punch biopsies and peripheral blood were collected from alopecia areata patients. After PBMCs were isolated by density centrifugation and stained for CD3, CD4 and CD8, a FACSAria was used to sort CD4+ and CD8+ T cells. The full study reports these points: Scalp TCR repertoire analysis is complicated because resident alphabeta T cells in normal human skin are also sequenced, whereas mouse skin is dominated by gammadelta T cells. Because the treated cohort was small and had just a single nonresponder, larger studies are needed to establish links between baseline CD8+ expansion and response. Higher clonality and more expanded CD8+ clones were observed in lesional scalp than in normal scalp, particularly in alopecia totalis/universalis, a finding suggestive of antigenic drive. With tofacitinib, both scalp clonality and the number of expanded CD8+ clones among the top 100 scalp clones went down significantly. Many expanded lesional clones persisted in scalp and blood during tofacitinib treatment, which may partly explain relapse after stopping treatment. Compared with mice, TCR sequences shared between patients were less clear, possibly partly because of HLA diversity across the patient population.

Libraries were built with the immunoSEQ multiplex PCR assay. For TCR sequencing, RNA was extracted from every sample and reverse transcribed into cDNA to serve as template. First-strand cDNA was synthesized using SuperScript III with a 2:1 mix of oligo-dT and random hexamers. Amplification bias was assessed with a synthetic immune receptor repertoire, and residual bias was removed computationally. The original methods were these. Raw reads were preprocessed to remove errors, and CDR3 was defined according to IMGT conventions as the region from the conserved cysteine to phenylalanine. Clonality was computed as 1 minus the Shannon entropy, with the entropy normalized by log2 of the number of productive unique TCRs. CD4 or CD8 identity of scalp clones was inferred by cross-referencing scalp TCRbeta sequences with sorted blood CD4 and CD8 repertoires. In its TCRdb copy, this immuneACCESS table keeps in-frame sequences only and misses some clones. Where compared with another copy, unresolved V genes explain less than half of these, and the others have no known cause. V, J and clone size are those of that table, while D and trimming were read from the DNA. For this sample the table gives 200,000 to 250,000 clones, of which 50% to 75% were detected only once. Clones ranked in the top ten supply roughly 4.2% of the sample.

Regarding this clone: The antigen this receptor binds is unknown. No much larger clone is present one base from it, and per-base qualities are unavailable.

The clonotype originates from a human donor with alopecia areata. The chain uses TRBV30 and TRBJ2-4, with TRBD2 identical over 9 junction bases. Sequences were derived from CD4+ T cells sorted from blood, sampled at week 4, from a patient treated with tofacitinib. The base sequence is TGTGCCTGGTCCGCGGGAGGGGGACCCCTGACCAAAAACATTCAGTACTTC. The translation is CAWSAGGGPLTKNIQYF.